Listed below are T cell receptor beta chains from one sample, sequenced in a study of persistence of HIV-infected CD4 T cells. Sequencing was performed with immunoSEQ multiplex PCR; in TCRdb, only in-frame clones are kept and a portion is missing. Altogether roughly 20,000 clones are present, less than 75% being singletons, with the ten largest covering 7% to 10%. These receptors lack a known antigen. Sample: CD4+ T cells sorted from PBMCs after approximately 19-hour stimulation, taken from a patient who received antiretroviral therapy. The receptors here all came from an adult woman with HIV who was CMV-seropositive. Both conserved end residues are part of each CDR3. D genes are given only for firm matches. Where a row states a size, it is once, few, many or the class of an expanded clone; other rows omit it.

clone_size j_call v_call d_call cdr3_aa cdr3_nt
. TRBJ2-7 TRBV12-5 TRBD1 CASGSRDRGDEQYF TGTGCTAGTGGTTCCCGGGACAGGGGAGACGAGCAGTACTTC
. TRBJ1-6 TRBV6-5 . CASSYSSTAMGSPLHF TGTGCCAGCAGTTACTCCAGCACAGCGATGGGATCACCCCTCCACTTT
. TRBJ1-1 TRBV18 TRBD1 CASSPRTGSDTEAFF TGTGCCAGCTCACCTCGGACAGGGAGCGACACTGAAGCTTTCTTT
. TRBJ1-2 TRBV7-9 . CASSRDGNYGYTF TGTGCCAGCAGCCGGGACGGGAACTATGGCTACACCTTC
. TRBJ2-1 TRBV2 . CASSSTPLSYNEQFF TGTGCCAGCAGTTCGACGCCCCTCTCCTACAATGAGCAGTTCTTC
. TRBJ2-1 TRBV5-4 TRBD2 CASSSSGTSLYNEQFF TGTGCCAGCAGCTCCTCCGGGACTAGCCTATACAATGAGCAGTTCTTC
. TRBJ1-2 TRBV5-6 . CASSPGSNYGYTF TGTGCCAGCAGCCCCGGCTCGAACTATGGCTACACCTTC
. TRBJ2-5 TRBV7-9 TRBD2 CASSSSGPVGETQYF TGTGCCAGCAGCAGTAGCGGGCCGGTCGGGGAGACCCAGTACTTC
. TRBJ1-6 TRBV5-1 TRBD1 CASSRDRTNSPLHF TGCGCCAGCAGCCGGGACAGGACCAATTCACCCCTCCACTTT
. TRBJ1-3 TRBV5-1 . CASSLGQTGSGNTIYF TGCGCCAGCAGCTTGGGGCAGACGGGCTCTGGAAACACCATATATTTT
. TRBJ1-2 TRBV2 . CASTLRGDYGYTF TGTGCCAGCACCCTGCGGGGGGACTATGGCTACACCTTC
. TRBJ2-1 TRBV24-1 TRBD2 CATSDRLAGYNEQFF TGTGCCACCAGTGATAGGCTAGCGGGTTACAATGAGCAGTTCTTC
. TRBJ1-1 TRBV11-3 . CASSPSGRNTEAFF TGTGCCAGCAGCCCCAGTGGGCGAAACACTGAAGCTTTCTTT
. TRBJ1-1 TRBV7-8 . CASSLGGLGTEAFF TGTGCCAGCAGCTTAGGGGGGCTTGGCACTGAAGCTTTCTTT
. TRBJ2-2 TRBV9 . CASSGILDRHTGELFF TGTGCCAGCAGCGGGATCCTCGATAGGCACACCGGGGAGCTGTTTTTT
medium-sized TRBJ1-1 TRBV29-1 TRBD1 CSVPTGRYTEAFF TGCAGCGTTCCGACAGGGAGGTACACTGAAGCTTTCTTT
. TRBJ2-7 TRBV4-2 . CASSQEALSYEQYF TGTGCCAGCAGCCAAGAGGCCCTCTCCTACGAGCAGTACTTC
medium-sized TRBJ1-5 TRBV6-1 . CASSEQVNQPQHF TGTGCCAGCAGTGAACAGGTCAATCAGCCCCAGCATTTT
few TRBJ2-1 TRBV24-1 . CATSDSGTGYNEQFF TGTGCCACCAGTGACTCGGGGACCGGCTACAATGAGCAGTTCTTC
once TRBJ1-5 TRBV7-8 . CASSSHEGPQHF TGTGCCAGCAGCTCACACGAGGGGCCCCAGCATTTT
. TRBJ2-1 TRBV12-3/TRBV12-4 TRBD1 CASSRGQGVEQFF TGTGCCAGCAGTCGAGGACAGGGTGTTGAGCAGTTCTTC
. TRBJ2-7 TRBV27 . CASSLGAKFPYEQYF TGTGCCAGCAGTTTAGGGGCCAAATTTCCCTACGAGCAGTACTTC
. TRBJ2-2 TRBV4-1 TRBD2 CASSQAPAGSFGELFF TGCGCCAGCAGCCAAGCCCCAGCGGGGAGTTTCGGGGAGCTGTTTTTT
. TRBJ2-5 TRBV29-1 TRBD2 CSVAGGFAETQYF TGCAGCGTTGCGGGGGGTTTTGCGGAGACCCAGTACTTC
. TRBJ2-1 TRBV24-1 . CATSEDSYNEQFF TGTGCCACCAGTGAAGACTCCTACAATGAGCAGTTCTTC
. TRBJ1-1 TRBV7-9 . CASSLASGSNTEAFF TGTGCCAGCAGCTTAGCGTCAGGGTCCAACACTGAAGCTTTCTTT
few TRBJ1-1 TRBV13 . CASSSGSYDTEAFF TGTGCCAGCAGCTCGGGAAGTTACGACACTGAAGCTTTCTTT
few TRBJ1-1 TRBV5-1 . CASRFRPLNTEAFF TGCGCCAGCAGATTCCGACCTTTGAACACTGAAGCTTTCTTT